This T cell receptor (beta chain) was found in a study of blood T cell repertoires in COVID-19 (TCRdb year 2020). The study in broad terms: Collaborator samples came from the United States, Italy and Spain and covered acute and convalescent phases of COVID-19. The prospective study material was composed of cDNA or gDNA derived from T cells, B-cell-depleted T cells, or PBMCs. The dataset comprised deeply sampled blood TCRbeta repertoires from subjects exposed to, actively infected with, or recovered from COVID-19. The repertoires were made available in a free public database intended to serve as a resource for research on the immune response to SARS-CoV-2. Samples were obtained from the ongoing ImmuneRACE study (first 160 participants) and from over a thousand subjects provided by 6 global collaborators. A de-identified subject ID, COVID-19 status, age in years and sex were almost always included in the sample metadata. Where HLA class I and class II types were available, the types were taken from metadata supplied by the sample provider, not from assay-based typing.

Whole blood was collected in K2EDTA tubes by collaborating institutions according to the institutions' own protocols. For TCRbeta analysis, collaborators shipped samples in one of three forms: frozen whole blood, isolated PBMCs, or DNA extracted from either of those sample types. The immunoSEQ Assay, a bias-controlled multiplex PCR, was used to amplify TCRbeta CDR3 regions from genomic DNA. Regarding the original processing steps: The number of nucleated cells in each sample was estimated from the amplification of reference gene primers within the assay. Sequence reads were collapsed and filtered to measure the absolute abundance of every unique TCRbeta CDR3 rearrangement. For each sample, productive Simpson clonality was calculated as the square root of Simpson's diversity index across productive rearrangements. Sourced from immuneACCESS, this table was stored by TCRdb with only in-frame sequences that have V and J called. A share of the clones is absent; for the studies checked, an unresolved V gene accounts for under half, and the remainder has no known explanation. The V and J calls and the clone size are those of that table, but D and trimming were determined from the DNA. For this sample there are about 140,000 clones; under 80% appear just once. The ten largest clones represent 10% to 15% of the sample.

Points on this clone: Its antigen has not been determined. Qualities for individual bases were not recorded, and no much larger clone is one base off.

Points the paper makes about the study in general: The amount of clinical and demographic metadata varied by source and participant and was provided uncurated.

Here V drops 0 bases and J drops 3 bases, and the junction holds 13 bases not matched to any gene. The germline V gene yields LGHNA for CDR1 and YNFKEQ for CDR2. The CDR3 measures 18 amino acids from cysteine to phenylalanine. Only the CDR3 region is kept as DNA, spanning 54 bases read in frame from base 1. The sequenced sample was peripheral blood. This TCR derives from an elderly man with acute or convalescent COVID-19. The sequence links TRBV4-2 to TRBJ1-2; the junction holds 7 bases that match TRBD1. Here the CDR3 is given as CASSQDLLRLDRHYGYTF. The nucleotide sequence is TGTGCCAGCAGCCAAGATTTGTTAAGACTGGACAGGCACTATGGCTACACCTTC.